This entry lists 5 T cell receptor beta chains sequenced from one sample in a study of CD8 T cells in ankylosing spondylitis. TCRdb processed the 5' RACE reads anew with MiXCR; each CDR3 protein has one entry. The sample includes about 340,000 distinct CDR3 sequences, approximately 22% of them seen just once. Sequenced: blood, either unsorted or a sorted T cell fraction (not recorded which). These receptors were collected from a male donor with ankylosing spondylitis or in good health (not recorded which).

This clonotype showed up just a few times. The V gene is TRBV14, the J gene TRBJ2-7; TRBD2 agrees at 11 bases. There are 16 residues in the CDR3. The trim removed 4 bases at V and 3 bases at J, leaving 8 bases unmatched. CDR1 and CDR2 from the germline V gene are SGHDN and FVKESK. The chain's CDR3 is CASSPLVGLADYEQYF. The CDR3, as DNA: TGTGCCAGCAGCCCCCTAGTGGGACTAGCGGACTACGAGCAGTACTTC.

The genes are TRBV5-6 and TRBJ2-7; no clear D. Germline CDR1 is SGHDT and CDR2 is YYEEEE. V lost 0 bases to trimming and J lost 7 bases, with 11 bases between them. CDR3 length equals 13 residues. CDR3 protein: CASSLEAAWEQYF. The CDR3 DNA reads TGTGCCAGCAGCTTGGAAGCAGCGTGGGAGCAGTACTTC.

This clonotype was seen a handful of times. The chain employs TRBV7-9 and TRBJ2-7; D is possibly TRBD1 (5 bases). V was cut by 4 bases and J by 7 bases, with 11 bases left in between. This CDR3 has 12 residues. CDR1 SEHNR and CDR2 FQNEAQ come from the germline V gene (reference sequence). The chain's CDR3 is CASSSGNREQYF. CDR3 DNA: TGTGCCAGCAGCTCCGGTAACAGGGAGCAGTACTTC.

The V call is TRBV24-1, the J call TRBJ1-2; D possibly corresponds to TRBD1 (5 bases). Germline assignment: CDR1 KGHDR and CDR2 SFDVKD. Trimming took 4 bases from V and 8 from J, leaving 16 bases between them. The length of the CDR3 is 14 residues. CDR3 sequence reads: CATSDSGPPRGYTF. CDR3 nucleotide sequence: TGTGCCACCAGTGACTCGGGGCCACCGAGGGGCTACACCTTC.

The rearrangement joins TRBV7-9 to TRBJ2-1, with D possibly TRBD2 on 6 matching bases. Trimming shortened V by 8 bases and J by 1 base, and 12 bases separated the two germline ends. Germline CDR1 reads SEHNR; CDR2 reads FQNEAQ (reference sequence). This CDR3 comprises 14 residues. This chain's CDR3 is CASSEEGSYNEQFF. The CDR3 DNA reads as TGTGCCAGCTCCGAGGAGGGGTCCTACAATGAGCAGTTCTTC.